The T cell receptor beta chain described here comes from a study of blood T cell repertoires in COVID-19. Study overall: Spain, Italy and the United States supplied samples that represented acute and convalescent COVID-19. Nucleic acid was either cDNA or gDNA, and it came from T cells, B-cell-depleted T cells, or PBMCs.

In the original processing: Scientists estimated how many nucleated cells there were by amplifying reference gene primers. Generated by immunoSEQ multiplex PCR, the TCRdb table keeps only in-frame clones and is missing some. That table gives V, J and clone size, and the DNA gave D and trimming. The table includes around 440,000 clones, about 91% detected once. J was trimmed by 5 bases and V by 5 bases; bases with no gene match: 4. The CDR3 consists of 15 residues. The germline V gene has CDR1 MRHNA and CDR2 SNTAGT. Enrolment of Seattle patients took place during active infection, and they were followed longitudinally.

The chain is built from TRBV6-4 and TRBJ1-4; TRBD1 agrees at 11 bases. The sample consisted of peripheral blood. The clonotype comes from a woman between 45 and 65 years old with COVID-19, enrolled during active disease. The CDR3 here is CASSPGTGGNEKLFF. As DNA, the CDR3 is TGTGCCAGCAGTCCCGGGACAGGGGGGAATGAAAAACTGTTTTTT.